Sequencing of this T cell receptor (beta chain) was carried out in a study of shared clonotypes between healthy human individuals (dated by TCRdb to the early 2020s). About the full investigation: A couple of women and three men aged 18 to 49 years were included in the cohort. For each donor, CD4 naive and CD4 memory were each given three plates, CD8 naive was given two plates, and CD8 memory was given one plate. The study deeply sequenced blood TCR repertoires of five healthy adults to estimate repertoire size and the extent of clonotype sharing between individuals. Libraries were prepared and TCR repertoires were sequenced by different laboratories using diverse techniques, in order to increase sequencing depth and limit assay-specific biases. Leukapheresis yielded between about 0.9 and 9.5 billion PBMCs per donor. Overall results and qualifications from the work: When a handful of donors were compared, the shared fraction of clonotypes was roughly 5% for naive CD4, 3.5% to 4% for naive CD8, more than 2% for memory CD4, and 0.35% to 0.5% for memory CD8. The small number of donors limited the genetic and exposure-history diversity represented. Compared with non-shared clonotypes, the clonotypes found in all four sorted-subset donors had higher generation probabilities. Only blood was sampled, and tissue TCR repertoires likely differ from those in blood. Incomplete sequencing was indicated by rarefaction of sorted-subset datasets, despite the large sequencing depth. Naive subsets generally had larger estimated clonotype richness than memory subsets. Pairwise subsampling led to the expectation that sequencing depth would affect the degree of clonotype sharing among donors.

Healthy HIV-negative adults with no recently reported acute infections or vaccinations were included as donors. Every donor was a Caucasian adult residing in Nashville, Tennessee, USA. CD4+ T cells were enriched through magnetic negative selection, after which naive cells were positively selected on CD45RA and the remaining negative fraction served as the memory subset. Blood was obtained by leukapheresis, after which PBMCs were separated by Ficoll-Histopaque density gradient centrifugation and cryopreserved in liquid nitrogen vapor phase. Purity and quantity of every magnetically sorted T cell population were checked by analytical flow cytometry. Genomic DNA was isolated from every sorted fraction and measured by UV absorbance on a Nanodrop 2000c. Using the deep immunoSEQ assay, multiplex PCR amplified TCR CDR3 regions from genomic DNA. Genomic DNA extracted from each cell subset was distributed evenly over all wells of several immunoSEQ 96-well plates, and each plate served as one replicate. For sorted subsets, around 200 ng genomic DNA, equal to some 30,000 T cell genomes, was loaded into each replicate PCR. The purified libraries were quantified using a Qubit 3.0 fluorometer, sized with a Bioanalyzer 2100, and then quantified again using the KAPA Library Quantification kit. Each immunoSEQ 96-well plate was sequenced on its own single-read 150-cycle Illumina NextSeq 550 flow cell. The study's processing was this. Because the immunoSEQ output held only junctional sequences and lacked quality scores, the filtering could not match the filtering applied to full-length reads. Sequences were annotated with PyIR, a Python wrapper for IgBLAST v1.9, and V/J genes and CDR3 were assigned using IMGT germline references. Any read was removed if the V/J assignment was weak (E-value above 1e-6), the CDR3 was missing, or the read contained stop codons, out-of-frame junctions, or ambiguous translated residues. A V3J clonotype was defined by an identical inferred V gene, J gene, and CDR3 amino acid sequence. Percentage overlap between repertoires was calculated by dividing the number of shared unique clonotypes by the size of the smaller repertoire. Three approaches were used to assess repertoire richness: RTK rarefaction, the Chao1 estimator, and Recon v2.1 estimates of unobserved clonotypes. Generation probabilities for all TCRbeta clonotypes obtained by the gDNA method from a few donors were computed using OLGA. TCRdb carries this immuneACCESS record with in-frame sequences only. Its versions omit some clonotypes, under half of them owing to an unresolved V gene in the studies checked, with the rest unexplained. The DNA was the basis for D and trimming; V, J and clone size are from that table. The sample table lists roughly 1,500,000 clones, 95% to 99% of them with a count of one. Roughly 0.4% of the sample is taken by the ten largest.

The CDR3 holds 14 amino acids from the cysteine to the phenylalanine. The read is trimmed to its CDR3 DNA, 42 bases read in frame from base 1. V loses 0 bases at its end and J loses 6 bases; junction bases beyond the gene matches: 5. CDR1 is given as LNHNV and CDR2 as YYDKDF, both from the germline V gene (reference sequence). About this clone: Its antigen target is currently unknown. Nothing much larger sits one base from this clone, and base qualities are not available.

The sample comprised naive CD4+ T cells sorted from blood. The cell subset or site tag for this specimen amounts to: CD45RA+ positively selected. In this chain, TRBV15 is recombined with TRBJ2-7; TRBD1 aligns with 7 central bases. This clonotype originated in a man aged 30 to 39 in good health. The DNA sequence is TGTGCCACCAGCAGAGATGGACAGGTCGGCGAGCAGTACTTC. This gives the protein CATSRDGQVGEQYF.